These 15 T cell receptor beta chains originate from one sample sequenced in a study of cytomegalovirus exposure and HLA in healthy donors. The PCR used 60 Vbeta and 13 Jbeta primers. Sequenced by immunoSEQ multiplex PCR; TCRdb stores in-frame clones only, minus some. The sample holds some 160,000 clones, 70% to 80% seen once. The sequenced sample was PBMCs. These receptors were taken from a male donor in good health and CMV-seronegative.

J is TRBJ2-2 and V is TRBV9; 8 bases are a match to TRBD2. V trimming: 7 bases; J trimming: 6 bases; junction bases outside the gene matches: 14. CDR3 length equals 16 residues. Looked up from germline, CDR1 is SGDLS and CDR2 is YYNGEE. The CDR3 is CASSKLGTSGAGELFF. In DNA form, the CDR3 reads TGTGCCAGCTCCAAACTCGGGACTAGTGGGGCCGGGGAGCTGTTTTTT.

The V call is TRBV7-6, the J call TRBJ1-1, with 7 bases fitting TRBD1. The germline gives CDR1 SGHVS, CDR2 FNYEAQ. J lost 1 base, V lost 4 bases, and 0 bases had no gene match. The CDR3 is 13 residues long. The chain's CDR3 is CASSWDRNTEAFF. CDR3 DNA: TGTGCCAGCAGCTGGGACAGGAACACTGAAGCTTTCTTT. The variable domain in full, with the rest retrieved from reference TRBV7-6 and TRBJ1-1, is GAGVSQSPRYKVTKRGQDVALRCDPISGHVSLYWYRQALGQGPEFLTYFNYEAQQDKSGLPNDRFSAERPEGSISTLTIQRTEQRDSAMYRCASSWDRNTEAFFGQGTRLTVV.

The chain combines TRBV27 with TRBJ2-7, with 7 bases lining up with TRBD1. The CDR3 is 15 amino acids. Germline CDR1 and CDR2: MNHEY and SMNVEV (reference sequence). Unmatched junction bases numbered 8, after V lost 4 bases and J lost 2 bases. CDR3 in DNA: TGTGCCAGCAGTTGGGGACAGAAAATAACCTACGAGCAGTACTTC. This sequence encodes CASSWGQKITYEQYF.

The V gene is TRBV5-1, the J gene TRBJ2-5; 7 bases are a match to TRBD1. Germline lookup yields CDR1 SGHRS and CDR2 YFSETQ. The CDR3 totals 15 residues. V was pared by 2 bases and J by 1 base, with 5 bases of the junction left unmatched. The CDR3 nucleotides are TGCGCCAGCAGCTTCCAGACAGGGACCCAAGAGACCCAGTACTTC. The encoded protein is CASSFQTGTQETQYF.

This clone was observed a few times. The V gene is TRBV4-1, the J gene TRBJ2-3; possible D gene TRBD2, 7 bases. This CDR3 is 14 amino acids long. V was clipped by 4 bases and J by 6 bases, with 14 bases between them. Per germline, CDR1 MGHRA and CDR2 YSYEKL. CDR3 residues: CASSRGGGPDTQYF. In nucleotides, the CDR3 is TGCGCCAGCAGCCGTGGGGGGGGGCCGGATACGCAGTATTTT.

This rearrangement joins TRBV9 to TRBJ2-1; possibly TRBD2 for D (5 bases). The germline V gene encodes CDR1 SGDLS and CDR2 YYNGEE. The CDR3 contains 15 residues. The V end lost 0 bases, the J end lost 9 bases, and 16 bases lay between the germline ends. CDR3 loop: CASSVVLGKGSEQFF. The DNA for the CDR3 is TGTGCCAGCAGCGTAGTTCTCGGGAAAGGGAGTGAGCAGTTCTTC.

This rearrangement joins TRBV7-9 to TRBJ2-2; 8 bases line up with TRBD1. CDR3 size: 16 residues. V trimming: 5 bases; J trimming: 5 bases; junction bases outside the gene matches: 10. Per germline, CDR1 SEHNR and CDR2 FQNEAQ (reference sequence). CDR3 region: CASSPRQGTGTGELFF. As DNA, the CDR3 is TGTGCCAGCAGCCCCCGACAGGGGACGGGGACCGGGGAGCTGTTTTTT.

The chain uses TRBV9 and TRBJ2-3; D unclear. V was clipped by 3 bases and J by 1 base, with 15 bases between them. Germline assignment: CDR1 SGDLS and CDR2 YYNGEE. The CDR3 is 16 amino acids. The CDR3 DNA is TGTGCCAGCAGCGGAACTGATTACGCGGGCACAGATACGCAGTATTTT. Protein product: CASSGTDYAGTDTQYF. Combining the CDR3 with reference TRBV9 and TRBJ2-3 gives the whole variable domain DSGVTQTPKHLITATGQRVTLRCSPRSGDLSVYWYQQSLDQGLQFLIQYYNGEERAKGNILERFSAQQFPDLHSELNLSSLELGDSALYFCASSGTDYAGTDTQYFGPGTRLTVL.

As concerns this clone: The junction departs from the called germline gene at one end, perhaps through a read error. The rearrangement joins TRBV28 to TRBJ2-5, with D perhaps matching TRBD2 (6 bases). Germline V lookup: CDR1 MDHEN, CDR2 SYDVKM. The CDR3 sequence is 10 residues long. The CDR3 region has the DNA TGTGCCAGCAGCCAGAGCGGGCCCCACTTC. Protein sequence: CASSQSGPHF.

This chain links TRBV4-3 with TRBJ2-2, with a possible D match to TRBD2 (5 bases). Germline-derived CDR1 and CDR2 are LGHNA and YSLEER. Trimming took off 4 bases at V and 4 bases at J, with 10 bases between the two ends. The CDR3 runs to 14 residues. The CDR3 loop reads CASSPGLLTGELFF. For the CDR3, the DNA is TGCGCCAGCAGCCCTGGACTCCTCACCGGGGAGCTGTTTTTT.

V usage is TRBV6-1 and J usage is TRBJ1-6; D ambiguous. Per germline, CDR1 MNHNS and CDR2 SASEGT. The V end lost 4 bases, the J end lost 3 bases, and 13 bases lay between the germline ends. This CDR3 has 16 amino acids. The CDR3 nucleotides read TGTGCCAGCAGTGCCGCCAGGTTAGACTATAATTCACCCCTCCACTTT. This sequence encodes CASSAARLDYNSPLHF.

J is TRBJ1-2 and V is TRBV19; D might be TRBD1 (6 bases). CDR1 and CDR2 from the germline V gene are LNHDA and SQIVND (reference sequence). The CDR3 is 13 residues long. Trimming took 6 bases from V and 0 from J, leaving 8 bases between them. CDR3 in amino acids: CASRRTANYGYTF. The CDR3 nucleotides read TGTGCCAGTAGAAGGACAGCTAACTATGGCTACACCTTC. Using reference TRBV19 and TRBJ1-2 for the parts outside the CDR3, the full variable domain is DGGITQSPKYLFRKEGQNVTLSCEQNLNHDAMYWYRQDPGQGLRLIYYSQIVNDFQKGDIAEGYSVSREKKESFPLTVTSAQKNPTAFYLCASRRTANYGYTFGSGTRLTVV.

In DNA, the CDR3 is TGTGCCAGCAGCCAGTGGGGGGGAGGTGAAAAACTGTTTTTT. Amino acid sequence: CASSQWGGGEKLFF. The J gene is TRBJ1-4, the V gene TRBV28, with a tentative D call TRBD1 (5 bases). Germline V gene sequence: CDR1 MDHEN, CDR2 SYDVKM. The V end lost 6 bases, the J end lost 7 bases, and 15 bases lay between the germline ends. The CDR3 spans 14 residues. The full variable domain, completed using reference TRBV28 and TRBJ1-4, is DVKVTQSSRYLVKRTGEKVFLECVQDMDHENMFWYRQDPGLGLRLIYFSYDVKMKEKGDIPEGYSVSREKKERFSLILESASTNQTSMYLCASSQWGGGEKLFFGSGTQLSVL.

The chain carries TRBV27 and TRBJ2-1; 7 bases align to TRBD1. Germline CDR1 MNHEY, CDR2 SMNVEV (reference sequence). Unmatched junction bases numbered 8, after V lost 6 bases and J lost 6 bases. This CDR3 is built from 14 residues. The CDR3 region is CASSLTGWVNEQFF. Here the CDR3 DNA reads TGTGCCAGCAGCTTGACAGGGTGGGTCAATGAGCAGTTCTTC.

This clone was seen a few times. The junction differs from germline at one of its ends, possibly a read error. This chain links TRBV7-9 with TRBJ2-7; 9 positions match TRBD2. The CDR3 contains 17 residues. CDR1 SEHNR and CDR2 FQNEAQ come from the germline V gene (reference sequence). Written as DNA, the CDR3 is TGTTCCAGCAGCTCCCATGCGGGGCGCGGGAGGGCCCCCGAGCAGTACTTC. Amino acid sequence: CSSSSHAGRGRAPEQYF.